This record covers a single T cell receptor beta chain. Its antigen is currently unknown. This entry comes from a study of persistence of HIV-infected CD4 T cells. Overall study context: Multiple blood draws of up to roughly 200 mL, except a couple of donors with single leukapheresis. General study points: Compared with CD3/CD28-stimulated cells, CMV- and Gag-responding cells showed lower TCRbeta richness. Rare CMV-responding cells carrying HIV-1 proviruses were not analyzed separately for TCR.

The germline gives CDR1 SQVTM, CDR2 ANQGSEA. The CDR3 has 10 residues. V lost 6 bases to trimming and J lost 3 bases, with 6 bases between them. The libraries were made with immunoSEQ version 4 in survey mode. This table comes from immunoSEQ multiplex PCR, and its TCRdb copy is limited to in-frame clones, with some not included. The sample consists of under 60,000 clones, around 75% of them appearing once. The stimulus was lysate of CMV-infected fibroblasts, about 11 ug/mL. CD40L/CD69 double-negative CD45RO-high memory CD4+ T cells were collected. Donors had undetectable plasma HIV-1 RNA, under 50 copies/mL, for 4+ years.

This material consisted of CD4+ T cells sorted from PBMCs after approximately 19-hour stimulation, taken from a patient who received antiretroviral therapy. This chain links TRBV29-1 with TRBJ2-7; no reliable D call. The TCR comes from an adult man with HIV who was CMV-seropositive. CDR3 region: CSVTHYEQYF. Written as DNA, the CDR3 is TGCAGCGTGACCCACTACGAGCAGTACTTC.